This T cell receptor (beta chain) was captured by sequencing in a study of CD8 T cells in ankylosing spondylitis (dated 2017 in TCRdb). With respect to the entire study: To find TCR variants linked to disease, the study profiled T cell receptor beta repertoires in ankylosing spondylitis patients and healthy donors. The full study cohort was made up of 25 ankylosing spondylitis patients and 108 healthy donors. Peripheral blood samples were taken, and synovial fluid was additionally collected from ankylosing spondylitis patients.

Reads for this sample came from an Illumina HiSeq 2500. Quantitative 5'-RACE with molecular barcodes was used to prepare TCR beta libraries. As for how the authors treated the data: A new computational method, built on a probabilistic model of VDJ rearrangement, was used to identify disease-linked TCR variants. TCRdb itself trimmed the public reads at Q25 with fastp, ran MiXCR and retained productive beta chains. A single entry per CDR3 protein holds the most common genes and DNA from its merged rows. The V and J calls reflect TCRdb's pipeline rather than the authors' work. This sample lists roughly 300,000 distinct CDR3 sequences; approximately 8.2% were detected once. About 14% of the sample is held by the ten biggest clonotypes. This clonotype was seen more than once but under ten times. Its antigen specificity is not known. Base quality data are lacking; no much larger clone is found one base away.

Here is what the overall study found, with its caveats: The disease-linked clones were reported to be significantly enriched in matched synovial fluid samples from ankylosing spondylitis patients. Blood from ankylosing spondylitis patients appeared to be characterized by a TCR beta motif composed of 7 to 9 highly homologous amino acid variants. In peripheral blood, the disease-linked clones were found at relatively low frequencies and had a CD8+ phenotype. Some of the motif variants had been reported before in the synovial fluid and blood of reactive arthritis patients, a finding that suggests common disease-initiation mechanisms.

V loses 2 bases, J loses 11 bases, and the germline ends lie 18 bases apart. Taken from cysteine to phenylalanine, the CDR3 has 14 residues. Only the CDR3 DNA is retained, 42 bases long and in frame from the first base. From the germline V gene (reference sequence), CDR1 is LGHDT and CDR2 is YNNKEL. The receptor chain draws on TRBV3-1 and TRBJ1-1; a tentative D call is TRBD1 (5 bases match). The TCR sequence derives from a male donor with ankylosing spondylitis. The sequencing sample was made of blood, either unsorted or a sorted T cell fraction (not recorded which). The CDR3 sequence is CASSQRRGEGRAFF. In nucleotide form, the sequence is TGTGCCAGCAGCCAACGAAGGGGTGAGGGACGGGCTTTCTTT.